The clone carrying this T cell receptor beta chain was seen once. This entry comes from a study of blood T cell repertoires in COVID-19. The method was immunoSEQ multiplex PCR; TCRdb's version includes in-frame clones alone and lacks a portion of them. The sample carries approximately 140,000 clones, around 84% recorded once. The CDR3 consists of 13 residues. The germline CDR1 and CDR2 sequences are MNHEY and SVGAGI. V shed 8 bases and J shed 6 bases, with 17 bases lying between them. Sequenced: peripheral blood. The V gene is TRBV6-5, the J gene TRBJ2-7, with D maybe TRBD1 (6 bases). The clonotype comes from a human donor in a cohort sampled during active COVID-19. This CDR3 reads CASAEAGVSEQYF. The DNA of the CDR3 is TGTGCCAGCGCTGAGGCAGGGGTTAGCGAGCAGTACTTC.